What follows are 20 T cell receptor beta chains derived from one specimen sequenced in a study of regulatory T cells in long-lasting Graves disease. For TCR beta, libraries came from iRepertoire HTBI primers and Arm-PCR of CDR3 regions. From the multiplex PCR reads, TCRdb called clonotypes with MiXCR, one entry per CDR3 protein. Of fewer than 550,000 distinct CDR3 sequences in the sample, about a sixth were seen once. Time point defined: newly diagnosed GD, antithyroid drugs for less than 3 months. Extracted PBMC RNA gave rise to the TCR library. The same data also contributed to another study, on T cells in Graves' hyperthyroidism and ophthalmopathy.

The material sequenced was peripheral blood mononuclear cells (PBMCs), taken at new diagnosis, from a patient treated with antithyroid drugs. These TCRs come from a woman aged 18 to 35 with Graves disease.

This chain uses TRBV10-2 with TRBJ1-2; tentatively, D is TRBD1 (5 bases). CDR1 and CDR2 (germline): WSHSY, SAAADI. The CDR3 consists of 11 residues. Between the trimmed V and J ends, which lost 10 bases and 4 bases, there was a span of 10 bases. CDR3 DNA sequence: TGCGCCACCACGGACACCTATGGCTACACCTTC. Protein product: CATTDTYGYTF.

In its sample, this clonotype was seen many times. The chain employs TRBV7-9 and TRBJ2-1; TRBD2 might be the D (5 bases). The germline CDR1 and CDR2 sequences are SEHNR and FQNEAQ (reference sequence). The length of the CDR3 is 15 residues. Trimming removed 6 bases at V and 8 bases at J, with 20 bases between. CDR3 bases: TGTGCCAGCAGTTCCCAACTAGTACGACGGGATGAGCAGTTCTTC. Protein: CASSSQLVRRDEQFF.

This clonotype has a handful of counts. The rearrangement joins TRBV11-3 to TRBJ2-2, with D unresolved. V was trimmed by 4 bases and J by 0 bases, leaving 18 bases between them. From germline, CDR1 is SGHNT and CDR2 YENEEA. The CDR3 is made up of 18 amino acids. CDR3 loop: CASSSFLWARTNTGELFF. The CDR3 DNA follows: TGTGCCAGCAGCTCCTTCCTATGGGCCAGAACGAACACCGGGGAGCTGTTTTTT.

The table lists this clonotype with many counts. The J gene is TRBJ2-7, the V gene TRBV28; maybe TRBD1 (7 bases). Per germline, CDR1 MDHEN and CDR2 SYDVKM. The CDR3 has 18 amino acids. Trimming removed 4 bases at V and 2 bases at J, with 24 bases between. CDR3 amino acids: CASSSSLTSLRGAYEQYF. The CDR3, as DNA: TGTGCCAGCAGTTCGTCACTTACCAGTCTCAGGGGGGCCTACGAGCAGTACTTC.

The rearrangement joins TRBV7-2 to TRBJ2-5; 7 positions agree with TRBD2. The germline CDR1 and CDR2 sequences are SGHTA and FQGNSA. Trimming at V came to 8 bases and at J to 1 base, leaving 10 bases not matched to a gene. This CDR3 spans 15 amino acids. The DNA for the CDR3 is TGTGCCAGCGGGAGGGACCCGGGGAGCCAAGAGACCCAGTACTTC. Protein sequence: CASGRDPGSQETQYF. Full variable domain (rest looked up from reference TRBV7-2 and TRBJ2-5): GAGVSQSPSNKVTEKGKDVELRCDPISGHTALYWYRQSLGQGLEFLIYFQGNSAPDKSGLPSDRFSAERTGGSVSTLTIQRTQQEDSAVYLCASGRDPGSQETQYFGPGTRLLVL.

The V gene is TRBV12-3 or TRBV12-4, the J gene TRBJ2-1, with D possibly matching TRBD2 (5 bases). Between the trimmed V and J ends, which lost 1 base and 7 bases, there was a span of 11 bases. The length of the CDR3 is 14 residues. This CDR3 is CASSLGSPGNEQFF. CDR3 DNA sequence: TGTGCCAGCAGTTTAGGCAGCCCGGGAAATGAGCAGTTCTTC.

This clonotype was seen repeatedly, ten times or more. The chain carries TRBV28 and TRBJ1-1, with D unclear. V was pared by 2 bases and J by 11 bases, with 15 bases between. This CDR3 has 13 residues. Germline lookup yields CDR1 MDHEN and CDR2 SYDVKM. The CDR3 reads CASSLSLGVGAFF. CDR3 nucleotide sequence: TGTGCCAGCAGTTTAAGCCTCGGGGTAGGGGCTTTCTTT.

The chain joins TRBV12-3 or TRBV12-4 to TRBJ1-6; tentative D call: TRBD1 (5 bases). Trimming took 3 bases from V and 6 from J, leaving 12 bases between them. This CDR3 is 15 amino acids long. The CDR3, as DNA: TGTGCCAGCAGTTTTAGGGGTAGTGTTAATTCACCCCTCCACTTT. It translates to CASSFRGSVNSPLHF.

This clonotype was seen at least ten times. The chain couples TRBV4-1 to TRBJ1-2; TRBD1 matches at 8 bases. The germline V gene encodes CDR1 MGHRA and CDR2 YSYEKL. The CDR3 is 14 residues long. The V gene end was trimmed by 2 bases and the J gene end by 6 bases; junction bases not matched to a gene: 5. The CDR3 loop is CASSQSMDRDGYTF. Here the CDR3 DNA reads TGCGCCAGCAGCCAATCTATGGACAGGGATGGCTACACCTTC.

The V and J genes are TRBV9 and TRBJ2-3; no definite D call. CDR1 SGDLS and CDR2 YYNGEE come from the germline V gene. The CDR3 contains 16 residues. V gave up 0 bases and J gave up 2 bases, with 13 bases separating them. The CDR3, as DNA: TGTGCCAGCAGCGTAGGGGATAAACACCCCACAGATACGCAGTATTTT. It codes for CASSVGDKHPTDTQYF.

This clonotype was seen repeatedly, ten times or more. The chain couples TRBV20-1 to TRBJ1-2; the D gene is possibly TRBD1 (6 bases). Trimming stripped 5 bases from V and 3 bases from J, with 22 bases between. Looked up from germline, CDR1 is DFQATT and CDR2 is SNEGSKA (reference sequence). This CDR3 region has 16 residues. Written as DNA, the CDR3 is TGCAGTGCTTTTGGACAGTCATCGCCCCTCTACTATGGCTACACCTTC. Protein sequence: CSAFGQSSPLYYGYTF.

The chain uses TRBV14 and TRBJ1-1, with D perhaps matching TRBD1 (6 bases). The V end was cut by 4 bases, the J end by 1 base, with 13 bases between. The CDR3 length is 15 residues. Germline V CDR1 and CDR2: SGHDN, FVKESK. Here the CDR3 DNA reads TGTGCCAGCAGCCGAATGGGACAAGCGAACACTGAAGCTTTCTTT. Its translation is CASSRMGQANTEAFF.

A few counts support this clonotype. The rearrangement links TRBV24-1 to TRBJ2-5; no clear D gene. Deletions cut 0 bases from V and 6 bases from J, with 1 base between. Germline CDR1 and CDR2: KGHDR and SFDVKD. The CDR3 length is 11 residues. CDR3 sequence: CATSDLQTQYF. In DNA, the CDR3 is TGTGCCACCAGTGATTTGCAGACCCAGTACTTC.

This clonotype was counted many times. The chain recombines TRBV7-9 with TRBJ2-3; D is unresolved. Germline V gene data show CDR1 as SEHNR and CDR2 as FQNEAQ (reference sequence). The CDR3 contains 12 residues. Trimming took off 1 base at V and 11 bases at J, with 10 bases between the two ends. This chain's CDR3 is CASSLEQIVQYF. Written as DNA, the CDR3 is TGTGCCAGCAGCTTAGAACAGATCGTGCAGTATTTT.

This clonotype has ten or more counts. The rearrangement links TRBV20-1 to TRBJ1-5; D is ambiguous. The V end lost 5 bases, the J end lost 4 bases, and 18 bases lay between the germline ends. The CDR3 runs 15 residues. CDR1 and CDR2 (germline): DFQATT, SNEGSKA (reference sequence). The CDR3 region is CSAQTPLDGNQPQHF. The DNA for the CDR3 is TGCAGTGCTCAAACGCCGTTGGACGGGAATCAGCCCCAGCATTTT.

This clonotype was seen at least ten times. The rearrangement links TRBV5-1 to TRBJ2-7; 7 nucleotides match TRBD2. V was clipped by 0 bases and J by 0 bases; unmatched bases: 3. CDR1 SGHRS and CDR2 YFSETQ come from the germline V gene. The CDR3 is 15 amino acids. CDR3 DNA: TGCGCCAGCAGCTTGGGCGGGACTAACTCCTACGAGCAGTACTTC. It is translated as CASSLGGTNSYEQYF.

The chain employs TRBV14 and TRBJ2-1; D uncertain. From germline, CDR1 is SGHDN and CDR2 FVKESK. The CDR3 has 14 amino acids. Trimming pared 5 bases from V and 6 bases from J, leaving 14 bases between. CDR3 DNA: TGTGCCAGCAGCTACCTAGTTCGGACCAATGAGCAGTTCTTC. This translates into CASSYLVRTNEQFF.

This clonotype was picked up a small number of times. This rearrangement joins TRBV5-1 to TRBJ2-1; TRBD1 matches 9 bases. Germline assignment: CDR1 SGHRS and CDR2 YFSETQ. Trimming removed 4 bases from V and 2 bases from J; junction bases left unmatched: 10. CDR3 length: 17 amino acids. As DNA, the CDR3 is TGCGCCAGCAGCACGGCTAAAACAGGGGGCGCCTACAATGAGCAGTTCTTC. It codes for CASSTAKTGGAYNEQFF.

This chain links TRBV11-1 with TRBJ2-6, with D hard to call. Trimming took 3 bases from V and 0 from J, leaving 9 bases between them. CDR1 is SGHAT, CDR2 FQDESV, per germline (reference sequence). CDR3 length: 16 residues. CDR3: CASSFPRSSGANVLTF. CDR3 coding DNA: TGTGCCAGCAGCTTCCCAAGGTCCTCTGGGGCCAACGTCCTGACTTTC. The full variable domain, its missing parts supplied by reference TRBV11-1 and TRBJ2-6, is EAEVAQSPRYKITEKSQAVAFWCDPISGHATLYWYRQILGQGPELLVQFQDESVVDDSQLPKDRFSAERLKGVDSTLKIQPAELGDSAMYLCASSFPRSSGANVLTFGAGSRLTVL.

This clonotype was seen at least ten times. This chain links TRBV20-1 with TRBJ2-1, with 7 bases lining up with TRBD1. The germline gives CDR1 DFQATT, CDR2 SNEGSKA (reference sequence). With 4 bases clipped from V and 2 bases from J, the junction kept 5 bases outside the gene matches. The CDR3 has 14 residues. The CDR3 protein is CSATQTGPYNEQFF. As DNA, the CDR3 is TGCAGTGCTACCCAGACAGGGCCCTACAATGAGCAGTTCTTC.